Listed below are T cell receptor beta chains from one sample, sequenced in a study of T cell responses to AZD1222 COVID-19 vaccine. Profiling relied on immunoSEQ multiplex PCR, and the TCRdb table lists in-frame clones only, not all of them. The top ten clones hold less than 25% of a sample with 70,000 or so clones, roughly 84% of them seen once. The sequencing here drew on peripheral blood, taken on day 0 of AZD1222 vaccination. These receptor sequences come from an adult in good health. Each CDR3 is given with its conserved first and last residue. The order of the fields is J gene, D gene, CDR3 length, V gene, clone size, CDR3 protein, CDR3 DNA. The D gene is left open where the match is weak. Clone size is shown for a subset of rows, as once, few, many or a class of expanded clone.

J: TRBJ2-1; D: -; length: 15; V: TRBV28; size: -; CDR3: CASSSAPGTYNEQFF; DNA: TGTGCCAGCAGTAGTGCCCCGGGGACCTACAATGAGCAGTTCTTC
J: TRBJ1-6; D: TRBD1; length: 14; V: TRBV18; size: few; CDR3: CASSGTADNSPLHF; DNA: TGTGCCAGCTCAGGGACAGCCGACAATTCACCCCTCCACTTT
J: TRBJ2-7; D: TRBD1; length: 13; V: TRBV25-1; size: many; CDR3: CASTGTELLEQYF; DNA: TGTGCCAGCACCGGGACAGAATTGCTCGAGCAGTACTTC
J: TRBJ1-2; D: -; length: 12; V: TRBV28; size: -; CDR3: CASASAGYGYTF; DNA: TGTGCCAGCGCCTCCGCAGGGTATGGCTACACCTTC
J: TRBJ2-1; D: TRBD1; length: 15; V: TRBV11-2; size: -; CDR3: CASSLGQGPYNEQFF; DNA: TGTGCCAGCAGCCTAGGACAGGGTCCCTACAATGAGCAGTTCTTC
J: TRBJ1-2; D: TRBD1; length: 18; V: TRBV7-2; size: -; CDR3: CASSLESRTGGALYGYTF; DNA: TGTGCCAGCAGCTTAGAGTCGCGGACAGGGGGCGCTTTGTATGGCTACACCTTC
J: TRBJ2-7; D: TRBD1; length: 15; V: TRBV27; size: -; CDR3: CASTSPGTGAYVQYF; DNA: TGTGCCAGCACCTCCCCCGGGACAGGGGCGTACGTGCAGTACTTC
J: TRBJ1-4; D: -; length: 16; V: TRBV11-2; size: -; CDR3: CASSRDPSGGNEKLFF; DNA: TGTGCCAGCAGCCGGGACCCTTCCGGGGGAAATGAAAAACTGTTTTTT
J: TRBJ2-7; D: TRBD2; length: 13; V: TRBV6-2/TRBV6-3; size: -; CDR3: CASSLGGNYEQYF; DNA: TGTGCCAGCAGTTTGGGGGGGAACTACGAGCAGTACTTC
J: TRBJ1-1; D: -; length: 15; V: TRBV5-1; size: -; CDR3: CASSLDGVRNTEAFF; DNA: TGCGCCAGCAGCTTGGATGGGGTCCGGAACACTGAAGCTTTCTTT
J: TRBJ2-3; D: TRBD2; length: 18; V: TRBV18; size: -; CDR3: CASSSGLAGGPFTDTQYF; DNA: TGTGCCAGCTCATCGGGACTAGCGGGGGGACCCTTCACAGATACGCAGTATTTT
J: TRBJ1-2; D: -; length: 13; V: TRBV30; size: few; CDR3: CAWIRINYYGYTF; DNA: TGTGCCTGGATAAGGATAAACTACTATGGCTACACCTTC
J: TRBJ1-5; D: -; length: 15; V: TRBV6-1; size: -; CDR3: CASSEAGGPQQPQHF; DNA: TGTGCCAGCAGTGAAGCGGGGGGCCCGCAACAGCCCCAGCATTTT
J: TRBJ1-2; D: -; length: 14; V: TRBV19; size: once; CDR3: CASSIPGAGDGYTF; DNA: TGTGCCAGTAGTATCCCCGGAGCCGGCGATGGCTACACCTTC
J: TRBJ1-4; D: -; length: 12; V: TRBV6-5; size: -; CDR3: CASSALGGKLFF; DNA: TGTGCCAGCAGCGCGCTAGGAGGAAAACTGTTTTTT
J: TRBJ1-1; D: -; length: 16; V: TRBV19; size: -; CDR3: CASNSPKGAKNTEAFF; DNA: TGTGCCAGTAACAGCCCAAAAGGGGCCAAGAACACTGAAGCTTTCTTT
J: TRBJ2-6; D: -; length: 16; V: TRBV27; size: -; CDR3: CASTQSTGSGANVLTF; DNA: TGTGCCAGCACCCAGTCGACGGGCTCTGGGGCCAACGTCCTGACTTTC
J: TRBJ2-1; D: TRBD1; length: 18; V: TRBV7-2; size: -; CDR3: CASSLDPLRGHLYNEQFF; DNA: TGTGCCAGCAGCTTAGACCCCCTCAGGGGGCATTTGTATAATGAGCAGTTCTTC
J: TRBJ1-1; D: TRBD1; length: 16; V: TRBV4-1; size: once; CDR3: CASSQSRTGANTEAFF; DNA: TGCGCCAGCAGCCAAAGCAGGACAGGGGCGAACACTGAAGCTTTCTTT
J: TRBJ2-7; D: -; length: 15; V: TRBV3-1/TRBV3-2; size: -; CDR3: CASSQDLGPMREQYF; DNA: TGTGCCAGCAGCCAAGATCTAGGCCCCATGCGGGAGCAGTACTTC
J: TRBJ1-5; D: -; length: 13; V: TRBV11-3; size: once; CDR3: CASSLDLHQPQHF; DNA: TGTGCCAGCAGCTTAGATTTGCATCAGCCCCAGCATTTT
J: TRBJ1-2; D: -; length: 13; V: TRBV19; size: few; CDR3: CASNLQGGYGYTF; DNA: TGTGCCAGTAATTTGCAGGGAGGCTATGGCTACACCTTC
J: TRBJ1-1; D: -; length: 14; V: TRBV9; size: -; CDR3: CASSVSTGSAEAFF; DNA: TGTGCCAGCAGCGTATCCACAGGGAGCGCTGAAGCTTTCTTT
J: TRBJ1-1; D: -; length: 14; V: TRBV9; size: -; CDR3: CASSPRGGNTEAFF; DNA: TGTGCCAGCAGCCCCCGTGGAGGGAACACTGAAGCTTTCTTT
J: TRBJ2-3; D: -; length: 17; V: TRBV27; size: -; CDR3: CASSLNIGAGGTDTQYF; DNA: TGTGCCAGCAGTTTAAATATCGGGGCAGGGGGCACAGATACGCAGTATTTT
J: TRBJ1-2; D: -; length: 12; V: TRBV19; size: -; CDR3: CASSSQGYGYTF; DNA: TGTGCCAGTAGTAGCCAGGGGTATGGCTACACCTTC
J: TRBJ1-2; D: -; length: 13; V: TRBV6-6; size: -; CDR3: CASSGRGVNGYTF; DNA: TGTGCCAGCTCGGGACGGGGGGTAAATGGCTACACCTTC
J: TRBJ1-3; D: -; length: 16; V: TRBV28; size: -; CDR3: CASSFPQEISGNTIYF; DNA: TGTGCCAGCAGTTTCCCCCAGGAGATCTCTGGAAACACCATATATTTT
J: TRBJ1-3; D: -; length: 11; V: TRBV20-1; size: few; CDR3: CSAEAADTIYF; DNA: TGCAGTGCAGAGGCGGCGGACACCATATATTTT
J: TRBJ1-4; D: -; length: 14; V: TRBV30; size: -; CDR3: CAWSGLSTNEKLFF; DNA: TGTGCCTGGAGTGGTTTGTCGACTAATGAAAAACTGTTTTTT
J: TRBJ1-1; D: TRBD1; length: 16; V: TRBV6-2/TRBV6-3; size: -; CDR3: CASSYNSGTGNTEAFF; DNA: TGTGCCAGCAGTTACAACTCCGGGACAGGGAACACTGAAGCTTTCTTT
J: TRBJ1-1; D: TRBD1; length: 19; V: TRBV3-1/TRBV3-2; size: -; CDR3: CASSPFSWDRVGMNTEAFF; DNA: TGTGCCAGCAGCCCTTTCAGCTGGGACAGGGTCGGAATGAACACTGAAGCTTTCTTT
J: TRBJ1-1; D: -; length: 14; V: TRBV6-5; size: -; CDR3: CASSLSSPNTEAFF; DNA: TGTGCCAGCAGTCTTTCCTCACCGAACACTGAAGCTTTCTTT
J: TRBJ1-5; D: TRBD1; length: 15; V: TRBV28; size: -; CDR3: CATHPGTGVDQPQHF; DNA: TGTGCCACTCACCCGGGGACAGGGGTAGACCAGCCCCAGCATTTT
J: TRBJ1-2; D: -; length: 15; V: TRBV5-8; size: -; CDR3: CASSFTIGTHYGYTF; DNA: TGTGCCAGCAGCTTTACTATAGGGACCCACTATGGCTACACCTTC
J: TRBJ1-1; D: -; length: 14; V: TRBV29-1; size: -; CDR3: CSADKTGDGTEAFF; DNA: TGCAGCGCCGATAAAACTGGGGATGGCACTGAAGCTTTCTTT
J: TRBJ2-7; D: TRBD1; length: 13; V: TRBV14; size: -; CDR3: CASSRGQAYEQYF; DNA: TGTGCCAGCAGCCGGGGACAGGCTTACGAGCAGTACTTC
J: TRBJ2-7; D: TRBD2; length: 15; V: TRBV19; size: -; CDR3: CASSAGLGITYEQYF; DNA: TGTGCCAGTAGCGCGGGACTAGGGATAACCTACGAGCAGTACTTC
J: TRBJ1-2; D: TRBD1; length: 18; V: TRBV2; size: -; CDR3: CASSELYQNRGWNYGYTF; DNA: TGTGCCAGCAGTGAACTTTACCAAAACAGGGGATGGAACTATGGCTACACCTTC
J: TRBJ1-2; D: -; length: 14; V: TRBV6-5; size: -; CDR3: CASSYTTGFYGYTF; DNA: TGTGCCAGCAGTTATACCACAGGCTTCTATGGCTACACCTTC
J: TRBJ1-4; D: -; length: 14; V: TRBV6-1; size: -; CDR3: CASSEGGTNEKLFF; DNA: TGTGCCAGCAGTGAAGGGGGAACTAATGAAAAACTGTTTTTT
J: TRBJ1-1; D: -; length: 12; V: TRBV30; size: -; CDR3: CAWSLMNTEAFF; DNA: TGTGCCTGGAGTCTGATGAACACTGAAGCTTTCTTT
J: TRBJ1-2; D: -; length: 11; V: TRBV7-9; size: -; CDR3: CASSPGVGYTF; DNA: TGTGCCAGCAGCCCCGGGGTTGGCTACACCTTC
J: TRBJ1-1; D: -; length: 18; V: TRBV27; size: -; CDR3: CASSSGGRFMWRNTEAFF; DNA: TGTGCCAGCAGTTCGGGGGGGCGCTTTATGTGGAGGAACACTGAAGCTTTCTTT
J: TRBJ1-2; D: -; length: 12; V: TRBV3-1/TRBV3-2; size: -; CDR3: CASSQADYGYTF; DNA: TGTGCCAGCAGCCAAGCAGACTATGGCTACACCTTC
J: TRBJ1-4; D: -; length: 16; V: TRBV27; size: -; CDR3: CASRHTAGRRSEKLFF; DNA: TGTGCCAGCAGACACACGGCAGGCCGCCGGTCGGAAAAACTGTTTTTT
J: TRBJ1-6; D: -; length: 13; V: TRBV6-5; size: -; CDR3: CATRRGRASPLHF; DNA: TGTGCCACCCGAAGAGGGCGGGCTTCACCCCTCCACTTT
J: TRBJ2-7; D: -; length: 11; V: TRBV30; size: -; CDR3: CAWSEMGEQYF; DNA: TGTGCCTGGAGTGAGATGGGGGAGCAGTACTTC
J: TRBJ2-7; D: TRBD1; length: 14; V: TRBV30; size: -; CDR3: CAWSGGDRGREQYF; DNA: TGTGCCTGGAGCGGAGGGGACAGGGGACGCGAGCAGTACTTC
J: TRBJ1-5; D: -; length: 13; V: TRBV6-1; size: -; CDR3: CASSERFNQPQHF; DNA: TGTGCCAGCAGTGAAAGATTCAACCAGCCCCAGCATTTT
J: TRBJ2-7; D: -; length: 15; V: TRBV19; size: -; CDR3: CASSIDLRGVYEQYF; DNA: TGTGCCAGTAGTATAGATCTGAGGGGAGTCTACGAGCAGTACTTC
J: TRBJ1-1; D: TRBD1; length: 16; V: TRBV15; size: medium-sized; CDR3: CATSRDQTGGNTEAFF; DNA: TGTGCCACCAGCAGAGATCAGACAGGGGGCAACACTGAAGCTTTCTTT
J: TRBJ2-2; D: TRBD1; length: 18; V: TRBV24-1; size: -; CDR3: CATSDLRPGQGLTGELFF; DNA: TGTGCCACCAGTGACCTGCGACCGGGACAGGGATTAACCGGGGAGCTGTTTTTT